Sequencing of this T cell receptor beta chain was carried out in a study of blood T cell repertoires in COVID-19. The data were produced by immunoSEQ multiplex PCR, yet TCRdb's version contains in-frame clones alone and is incomplete. The table records 300,000 to 350,000 clones, roughly 87% of them present only once. The CDR3 runs to 18 residues. The germline CDR1 and CDR2 sequences are LGHNA and YSLEER. Trimming removed 2 bases from V and 3 bases from J, with 22 bases in between. Cohorts were based on clinical histories the participants reported. Sequencing used PBMCs or T cells enriched from blood (not recorded which). The clonotype originates from a woman aged 18-30 years who had recovered from COVID-19. V and J are TRBV4-3 and TRBJ1-1; no clear D. CDR3 loop: CASSQTGRVVGGDTEAFF. CDR3 DNA: TGCGCCAGCAGCCAAACTGGTCGTGTAGTTGGCGGTGACACTGAAGCTTTCTTT.